The T cell receptor (beta chain) under discussion was sequenced for a study of blood T cell repertoires in COVID-19. TCRdb keeps only in-frame clones here, not all; method: immunoSEQ multiplex PCR. The data contain approximately 330,000 clones, 90% of them singletons. With 3 bases removed from V and 5 bases from J, the gap between germline ends came to 16 bases. CDR1 is GTSNPN and CDR2 is SVGIG in the germline V gene (reference sequence). This CDR3 is built from 14 residues. The sample consisted of peripheral blood. This chain connects TRBV30 to TRBJ1-1; D may be TRBD1 (5 bases). This sequence was found in a woman between 40 and 55 years old with COVID-19, enrolled during active disease. For the CDR3, the DNA is TGTGCCTGGAGCCGCGGGGTCTGGGGGACTGAAGCTTTCTTT. This encodes CAWSRGVWGTEAFF.